The rows below give T cell receptor beta chains drawn from one sample of a study of blood T cell repertoires in COVID-19. TCRdb keeps only in-frame clones here, not all; method: immunoSEQ multiplex PCR. The table shows 200,000 to 250,000 clones, with 82% occurring only once. The sequencing input was peripheral blood. These receptors all stem from an elderly woman with COVID-19, enrolled during active disease. Each CDR3 is given with its conserved first and last residue. Each record gives: CDR3 protein, V gene, clone size. The size field is filled for only some rows; it gives once, few, many or a size class.

CASSSNRGRHGEQFF TRBV6-4 NA
CASSPTPSYNSPLHF TRBV9 NA
CASSFLGIGGDQPQHF TRBV7-8 NA
CASSLVGGNYGYTF TRBV5-4 NA
CASRTTGTGELFF TRBV6-5 few
CASSHSTGSSYEQYF TRBV11-1 few
CASSGGIAGNTIYF TRBV5-1 NA
CASSLRQEQYF TRBV11-1 NA
CASSEAGTLGAKNIQYF TRBV6-1 once
CASSSTGGGYTF TRBV21-1 NA
CASSVGQQLAGNTIYF TRBV9 once
CASSQGDKSSYNEQFF TRBV4-3 NA
CASSPPPQGASGYTF TRBV28 NA
CASSLEGGPAEQYF TRBV27 NA
CASSQGVFNSPLHF TRBV4-1 NA
CASSIGGTGGSYEQYF TRBV19 NA
CASSPSRDFDGYTF TRBV18 NA
CASSRYSMNTEAFF TRBV7-2 NA
CASSRSPGQGGEQFF TRBV3-1/TRBV3-2 NA
CATSDGEQVLSYEQYF TRBV24-1 few
CSVSGGVIKQYF TRBV29-1 NA
CSASTGWDTIYF TRBV29-1 once
CASSPSQGSQETQYF TRBV5-1 NA
CASSQVPSRGTGELFF TRBV4-1 NA
CASSPPGLAGVETQYF TRBV11-2 NA
CASSSGTGGLGNTEAFF TRBV9 NA
CASSQGQGEPLHF TRBV18 NA
CASSLPGTNYGYTF TRBV5-1 few
CASSSIADTQYF TRBV12-3/TRBV12-4 once
CASSVGANQPQHF TRBV7-3 NA
CASSYRRNTEAFF TRBV6-5 few
CASSRTGGVLNTEAFF TRBV6-2/TRBV6-3 NA
CASSVYVAGELFF TRBV9 NA
CASSFTGTQYF TRBV5-1 NA
CASSVGGQGSYEQYF TRBV9 NA
CASSSSGQEFYEQYF TRBV5-5 NA
CASSLGGTGVYEQYF TRBV5-4 NA
CASSSRTSGTGELFF TRBV11-3 NA
CASSLGQVPLGAFF TRBV7-9 NA